Listed here are 24 T cell receptor beta chains from one sample, sequenced in a study of blood T cell repertoires in COVID-19. The method was immunoSEQ multiplex PCR; TCRdb's version includes in-frame clones alone and lacks a portion of them. The sample lists over 400,000 clones, approximately 88% seen once, with under 8.5% in the top ten. Sequences were obtained from peripheral blood. All receptors come from a woman aged 45 to 65 with COVID-19, enrolled during active disease.

A word on this clone: At the DNA level, this CDR3 is encoded by other sequences in the same sample as well. Here the CDR3 reads CAWSVLGRNYGYTF. CDR3 nucleotide sequence: TGTGCCTGGAGTGTTCTGGGGAGAAACTATGGCTACACCTTC. The V call is TRBV30, the J call TRBJ1-2, with no clear D. Trimming cost V 0 bases and J 2 bases, with 10 bases left between them. The CDR3 contains 14 residues. Germline V CDR1 and CDR2: GTSNPN, SVGIG (reference sequence).

The chain employs TRBV29-1 and TRBJ1-1; D is undetermined. The germline V gene encodes CDR1 SQVTM and CDR2 ANQGSEA. V lost 4 bases to trimming and J lost 3 bases, with 12 bases between them. The CDR3 is made up of 13 amino acids. The CDR3, as DNA: TGCAGCGTTGTGGGTGTGAGGGACACTGAAGCTTTCTTT. It encodes CSVVGVRDTEAFF.

V is TRBV7-9 and J is TRBJ2-2, with TRBD1 as a possible D gene (6 bases). The CDR3 has 14 residues. V was trimmed by 5 bases and J by 7 bases, leaving 14 bases between them. The germline V gene has CDR1 SEHNR and CDR2 FQNEAQ (reference sequence). CDR3: CASSPGTSNGELFF. DNA of the CDR3: TGTGCCAGCAGCCCAGGGACATCGAACGGGGAGCTGTTTTTT.

The chain carries TRBV18 and TRBJ1-2; D may be TRBD1 (6 bases). Trimming took 3 bases from V and 0 from J, leaving 11 bases between them. This CDR3 is 15 amino acids long. CDR1 and CDR2 (germline): KGHSH, LQKENI. The CDR3 DNA reads as TGTGCCAGCTCACCGTTGGGACAACCTAACTATGGCTACACCTTC. Residues: CASSPLGQPNYGYTF.

The rearrangement joins TRBV28 to TRBJ1-2; no definite D call. The CDR3 is 14 amino acids. Germline CDR1 reads MDHEN; CDR2 reads SYDVKM. With 4 bases removed from V and 8 bases from J, the gap between germline ends came to 17 bases. This CDR3 is CASSSPTVVGGYTF. In nucleotides, the CDR3 is TGTGCCAGCAGTTCCCCCACAGTGGTAGGCGGCTACACCTTC.

The V gene is TRBV30, the J gene TRBJ1-1; 7 nucleotides match TRBD1. Trimming removed 3 bases from V and 5 bases from J; junction bases left unmatched: 6. The CDR3 runs to 13 residues. Per germline, CDR1 GTSNPN and CDR2 SVGIG (reference sequence). DNA of the CDR3: TGTGCCTGGAGACAGACAGGGTGGACTGAAGCTTTCTTT. Protein sequence: CAWRQTGWTEAFF.

The chain links TRBV24-1 to TRBJ2-3, with 7 nucleotides matching TRBD2. The length of the CDR3 is 15 residues. The J segment lost 6 bases and the V segment lost 9 bases, leaving 14 bases of the junction unmatched. Germline V gives CDR1 KGHDR, CDR2 SFDVKD. The CDR3 spells CATLPLRGSTDTQYF. CDR3 coding DNA: TGTGCCACCCTCCCCTTGCGGGGGTCTACCGATACGCAGTATTTT.

The sample holds one count of this clone. This chain joins TRBV2 and TRBJ1-1, with 10 bases fitting TRBD1. Germline V CDR1 and CDR2: SNHLY, FYNNEI. The V segment lost 4 bases and the J segment 12 bases; nucleotides outside the gene matches: 8. The CDR3 runs 13 residues. The CDR3 spells CASSVLGQGLSFF. CDR3 nucleotide sequence: TGTGCCAGCAGTGTTCTGGGACAGGGGTTGTCTTTCTTT.

The genes are TRBV13 and TRBJ1-3, with D unresolved. Trimming took 5 bases from V and 0 from J, leaving 11 bases between them. Germline CDR1 reads PRHDT; CDR2 reads FYEKMQ (reference sequence). The CDR3 has 15 residues. DNA for the CDR3: TGTGCCAGCAGCCCCCGGTCCCTCTCTGGAAACACCATATATTTT. It codes for CASSPRSLSGNTIYF.

The genes are TRBV28 and TRBJ1-2; 10 bases are shared with TRBD1. The V gene end was trimmed by 8 bases and the J gene end by 8 bases; junction bases not matched to a gene: 14. Germline CDR1 and CDR2: MDHEN and SYDVKM. The CDR3 runs to 15 residues. The CDR3 loop is CASGASDRGIQGYTF. The CDR3, as DNA: TGTGCCAGCGGAGCCTCGGACAGGGGGATTCAGGGCTACACCTTC.

The chain links TRBV4-1 to TRBJ1-5; maybe TRBD1 (5 bases). Germline V gene sequence: CDR1 MGHRA, CDR2 YSYEKL. V dropped 0 bases and J dropped 0 bases, with 12 bases sitting between them. The CDR3 covers 17 residues. CDR3 in amino acids: CASSQDRETDSNQPQHF. CDR3 bases: TGCGCCAGCAGCCAAGATCGGGAGACAGATAGCAATCAGCCCCAGCATTTT.

This clone has just a few counts. This chain links TRBV19 with TRBJ1-5; D gene ambiguous. Germline V lookup: CDR1 LNHDA, CDR2 SQIVND (reference sequence). Trimming cost V 6 bases and J 10 bases, with 16 bases left between them. The CDR3 contains 13 residues. The CDR3: CASSPLPGSPQHF. The CDR3 DNA is TGTGCCAGTAGCCCTCTGCCCGGGTCACCCCAGCATTTT.

This chain uses TRBV28 with TRBJ1-4, with 8 bases fitting TRBD1. V lost 6 bases and J lost 6; bases outside the gene matches: 9. The CDR3 is 15 amino acids. Per germline, CDR1 MDHEN and CDR2 SYDVKM. The CDR3 bases are TGTGCCAGCAGCCTCCCGGGACAGGCGGATGAAAAACTGTTTTTT. Its translation: CASSLPGQADEKLFF. Full variable domain (outside the CDR3, taken from reference TRBV28 and TRBJ1-4): DVKVTQSSRYLVKRTGEKVFLECVQDMDHENMFWYRQDPGLGLRLIYFSYDVKMKEKGDIPEGYSVSREKKERFSLILESASTNQTSMYLCASSLPGQADEKLFFGSGTQLSVL.

The chain employs TRBV7-9 and TRBJ2-7; D might be TRBD1 (6 bases). CDR1 is SEHNR and CDR2 is FQNEAQ in the germline V gene (reference sequence). The germline V and J ends were trimmed by 8 bases and 0 bases, with 14 bases remaining between them. This CDR3 contains 14 residues. CDR3 sequence: CASERGSSSYEQYF. CDR3 DNA: TGTGCCAGCGAGAGGGGGTCCAGCTCCTACGAGCAGTACTTC. The full variable domain, in which reference TRBV7-9 and TRBJ2-7 provide the parts outside the CDR3, is DTGVSQNPRHKITKRGQNVTFRCDPISEHNRLYWYRQTLGQGPEFLTYFQNEAQLEKSRLLSDRFSAERPKGSFSTLEIQRTEQGDSAMYLCASERGSSSYEQYFGPGTRLTVT.

This clone showed up just once. This sequence joins TRBV20-1 and TRBJ2-1, with D unresolved. CDR1 is DFQATT, CDR2 SNEGSKA, per germline (reference sequence). CDR3 length: 11 amino acids. The V end lost 2 bases, the J end lost 3 bases, and 2 bases lay between the germline ends. The CDR3 nucleotides are TGCAGTGCTAGACTCTACAATGAGCAGTTCTTC. It codes for CSARLYNEQFF.

The rearrangement uses TRBV5-4 and TRBJ2-4; tentatively, D is TRBD1 (6 bases). The CDR3 sequence is 14 residues long. CDR1 and CDR2 (germline): SGHNT, YYREEE (reference sequence). Trimming stripped 1 base from V and 3 bases from J, with 8 bases between. CDR3 residues: CASSLQGNKNIQYF. In DNA, the CDR3 is TGTGCCAGCAGCTTGCAGGGGAACAAAAACATTCAGTACTTC.

This chain joins TRBV6-4 and TRBJ2-3; 7 nucleotides match TRBD2. V was clipped by 3 bases and J by 6 bases; unmatched bases: 6. From germline, CDR1 is MRHNA and CDR2 SNTAGT. The CDR3 length is 14 residues. CDR3 sequence (DNA): TGTGCCAGCAGTGAAGCGGGGCGGCTCGATACGCAGTATTTT. This gives the protein CASSEAGRLDTQYF.

The chain joins TRBV5-1 to TRBJ1-6; D may be TRBD1 (6 bases). Per germline, CDR1 SGHRS and CDR2 YFSETQ. CDR3 size: 15 residues. Trimming removed 0 bases from V and 7 bases from J, with 11 bases in between. CDR3: CASSLATGKNSPLHF. The CDR3 bases are TGCGCCAGCAGCTTGGCTACAGGGAAGAATTCACCCCTCCACTTT.

The rearrangement joins TRBV5-1 to TRBJ1-2; tentative D call: TRBD1 (6 bases). Per the germline V gene, CDR1 is SGHRS and CDR2 is YFSETQ. The ends were cut back, 2 bases at V and 4 bases at J, with 15 bases in the middle. The CDR3 totals 15 residues. CDR3 in DNA: TGCGCCAGCAGCTTTGATACAGGGAGAGGCTATGGCTACACCTTC. Encoded protein: CASSFDTGRGYGYTF.

The V gene is TRBV4-1, the J gene TRBJ2-7; 7 positions match TRBD1. J gave up 3 bases and V 4 bases, and 6 bases lay outside the gene matches. CDR3 length: 14 residues. The germline V gene encodes CDR1 MGHRA and CDR2 YSYEKL. This CDR3 is CASSLRQGRYEQYF. DNA for the CDR3: TGCGCCAGCAGCCTTCGACAGGGACGCTACGAGCAGTACTTC.

The rearrangement uses TRBV19 and TRBJ1-1, with TRBD1 as a possible D gene (6 bases). CDR1 is LNHDA and CDR2 is SQIVND in the germline V gene (reference sequence). CDR3 size: 16 residues. Trimming shortened V by 7 bases and J by 2 bases, and 20 bases separated the two germline ends. The chain's CDR3 is CASTYTEGGRNTEAFF. The CDR3 nucleotides are TGTGCCAGTACCTACACGGAGGGGGGGAGAAACACTGAAGCTTTCTTT.

The chain joins TRBV11-2 to TRBJ1-1; possible D gene TRBD1, 6 bases. Trimming left V 0 bases short and J 7 bases short, with 6 bases between. The germline V gene has CDR1 SGHAT and CDR2 FQNNGV. The CDR3 spans 12 residues. Here the CDR3 reads CASSLDRGEAFF. Written as DNA, the CDR3 is TGTGCCAGCAGCTTAGACAGGGGTGAAGCTTTCTTT.

The genes are TRBV28 and TRBJ1-2, with D possibly being TRBD1 (5 bases). Germline loops: CDR1 MDHEN, CDR2 SYDVKM. The CDR3 length is 14 residues. V was shortened by 6 bases and J by 3 bases, with 14 bases between the two germline ends. The CDR3, as DNA: TGTGCCAGCAGACCAGGGCAGGAATACTATGGCTACACCTTC. It is translated as CASRPGQEYYGYTF.

This chain joins TRBV9 and TRBJ1-4, with D possibly being TRBD1 (6 bases). This CDR3 contains 12 residues. V lost 3 bases to trimming and J lost 6 bases, with 6 bases between them. Germline values: CDR1 SGDLS, CDR2 YYNGEE. The CDR3 bases are TGTGCCAGCAGCGCAGGGGATGAAAAACTGTTTTTT. Translated: CASSAGDEKLFF.